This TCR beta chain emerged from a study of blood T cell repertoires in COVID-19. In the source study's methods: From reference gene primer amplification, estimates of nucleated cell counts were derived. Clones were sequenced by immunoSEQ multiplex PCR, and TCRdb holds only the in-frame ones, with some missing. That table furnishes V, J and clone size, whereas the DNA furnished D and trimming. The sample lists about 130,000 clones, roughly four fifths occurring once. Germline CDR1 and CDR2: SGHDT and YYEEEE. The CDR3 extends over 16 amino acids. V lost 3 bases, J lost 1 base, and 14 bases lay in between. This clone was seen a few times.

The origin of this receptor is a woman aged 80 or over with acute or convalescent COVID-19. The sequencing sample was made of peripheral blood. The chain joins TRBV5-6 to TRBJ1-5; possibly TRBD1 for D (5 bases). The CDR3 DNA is TGTGCCAGCAGCTCGCTTGGGGCAGGGAGCAATCAGCCCCAGCATTTT. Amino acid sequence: CASSSLGAGSNQPQHF.